This T cell receptor beta chain was obtained from a study of vaccination and CD4 T cells after COVID-19. Overall study context: Samples after vaccination came a median roughly ten weeks past dose two, ranging 14 to 241.

General study results and limits: A median approximately 83% of convalescent patients' SARS-CoV-2-reactive clones emerged only after vaccination.

Details on this clonotype: Antigen: not known.

The Oncomine TCR Beta short-read assay sequenced DNA from cultured CD4+ T cells. TCRdb re-called the PCR reads through MiXCR, storing one row per CDR3 protein. Among 8,500 to 14,000 distinct CDR3 sequences listed, 29% were seen once. Treatment reported: roughly ten-day PBMC culture with coronavirus spike peptide pools or control peptides (ViraFEST assay). Trimming removed 6 bases from V and 6 bases from J, with 18 bases in between. The CDR3 covers 15 residues. Germline V gene sequence: CDR1 MNHNS, CDR2 SASEGT. Sequenced input: cultured CD4+ T cells from blood. The chain joins TRBV6-1 to TRBJ2-1; D tentatively fits TRBD1 or TRBD2 (5 bases each). The TCR comes from a human donor with COVID-19. CDR3 sequence: CASSLRDLPLNEQFF. CDR3 coding DNA: TGTGCCAGCAGCCTCCGGGACCTACCCCTCAATGAGCAGTTCTTC.